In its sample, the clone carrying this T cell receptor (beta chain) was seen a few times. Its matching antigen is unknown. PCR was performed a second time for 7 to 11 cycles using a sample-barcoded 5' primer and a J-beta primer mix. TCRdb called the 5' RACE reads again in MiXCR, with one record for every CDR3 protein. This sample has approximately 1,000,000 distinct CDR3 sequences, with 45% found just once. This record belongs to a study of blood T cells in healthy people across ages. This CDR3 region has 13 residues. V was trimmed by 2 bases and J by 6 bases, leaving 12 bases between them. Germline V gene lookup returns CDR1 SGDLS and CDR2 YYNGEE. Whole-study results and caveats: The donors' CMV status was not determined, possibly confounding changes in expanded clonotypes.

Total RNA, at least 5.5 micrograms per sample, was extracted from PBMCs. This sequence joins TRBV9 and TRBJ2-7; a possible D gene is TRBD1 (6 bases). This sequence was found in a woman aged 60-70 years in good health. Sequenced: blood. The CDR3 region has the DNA TGTGCCAGCAGCGTTTTAACAGGGTCCGAGCAGTACTTC. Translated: CASSVLTGSEQYF.